This T cell receptor (beta chain) is drawn from a study of chemoradiotherapy in HPV16-positive cancers. Study-level background: Candidate HPV-specific T-cell clones and common TCR motifs came from functional assays in two HPV16-positive patients. Findings and caveats of the study: Non-HPV-specific T cells did not expand in tumors during treatment, whereas candidate HPV-specific clones and E7-related motifs did.

Profiling relied on immunoSEQ multiplex PCR, and the TCRdb table lists in-frame clones only, not all of them. This sample carries about 9,200 clones, approximately 81% of them seen once, and the ten largest clones take roughly 38%. A note on this clone: Its target is not known.

The sequence derives from a human donor with HPV-associated anogenital cancer. The sample in question was tumor tissue, obtained from a patient who underwent chemoradiotherapy.

In nucleotides, the CDR3 is TGTGCCAGCAGCGTAGAGGGGGGCCGAGGGACGCAGTATTTT. Encoded protein: CASSVEGGRGTQYF. The chain recombines TRBV9 with TRBJ2-3; perhaps D is TRBD1 or TRBD2 (6 bases each). CDR1 and CDR2 (germline): SGDLS, YYNGEE. The V and J ends lost 0 bases and 9 bases respectively, with 14 bases between them. This CDR3 region has 14 residues.